This paragraph covers one T cell receptor (beta chain) sequence. What it binds is not known. Time point reported: blood at routine non-recurrence follow-up after resection. No cells were sorted before sequencing. The whole RNA sequenced was extracted from tumor, nontumor lung or frozen PBMC. The sample belongs to a study of spatial heterogeneity in lung cancer. Study summary: Where available, sequencing covered follow-up PBMC samples, taken at a median of around two years after resection. Detection consistently yielded more beta chains than alpha chains.

Study conclusions and caveats: More often at tumor resection than at routine follow-up, ubiquitous expanded tumor TCRs were detected in the blood.

MiXCR, run by TCRdb on the 5' RACE reads, gives a single entry per CDR3 protein. Among about 45,000 distinct CDR3 sequences, under 25% were seen once, and the ten largest hold roughly 6.5%. The germline gives CDR1 DFQATT, CDR2 SNEGSKA (reference sequence). This CDR3 is built from 12 residues. The gene calls are TRBV20-1 and TRBJ2-5; TRBD2 is a possible D gene (6 bases). Sample: PBMCs, taken at follow-up. This clonotype was sampled from a female donor with early-stage non-small cell lung cancer. The CDR3 region has the DNA TGCAGCGCGGGACTCCGCCAAGAGACCCAGTACTTC. Translated: CSAGLRQETQYF.